This T cell receptor (beta chain) was retrieved from a study of blood T cells in healthy people across ages. For the second PCR, which ran for about 7 to 11 cycles, a sample-barcoded 5' primer and a J-beta primer mix were used. Through a template-switch adaptor with 12 random nucleotides, each cDNA molecule received a tag. TCRdb reprocessed the 5' RACE reads via MiXCR and lists one record per CDR3 protein. Here the sample spans around 1,000,000 distinct CDR3 sequences, roughly 24% being singletons. Germline V gene sequence: CDR1 DFQATT, CDR2 SNEGSKA (reference sequence). V lost 6 bases, J lost 1 base, and 7 bases stayed unmatched. This CDR3 contains 14 residues. The people who gave samples were healthy Caucasians from Russia, aged about 6 to 100. These data were likewise used in another study, on T cells of mothers and their children.

The source is a girl aged 2 to 9 in good health. J is TRBJ2-5 and V is TRBV20-1; TRBD1 aligns across 8 bases. Sequencing was performed on blood. The CDR3 region is CSAVRDRRQETQYF. CDR3 DNA sequence: TGCAGTGCGGTCCGGGACAGGCGCCAAGAGACCCAGTACTTC.